What follows are 10 T cell receptor beta chains derived from one specimen sequenced in a study of regulatory dendritic cells for organ transplantation. This table comes from immunoSEQ multiplex PCR, and its TCRdb copy is limited to in-frame clones, with some not included. The table records over 20,000 clones, 74% of them present only once. The sequencing input was memory CD4+ T cells from blood. Subset here: CD45RO+ memory T cells. These receptors were taken from a human donor in good health.

The chain combines TRBV7-2 with TRBJ1-3, with D hard to call. Germline V lookup: CDR1 SGHTA, CDR2 FQGNSA. The CDR3 is 15 amino acids. The V gene lost 1 base and the J gene lost 0 bases, with 7 bases spanning the gap. The chain's CDR3 is CASSLGGSSGNTIYF. The CDR3 DNA reads as TGTGCCAGCAGCTTAGGAGGGAGCTCTGGAAACACCATATATTTT.

The chain links TRBV7-3 to TRBJ2-1; D gene unclear. CDR3 length: 15 amino acids. With 5 bases removed from V and 0 bases from J, the gap between germline ends came to 11 bases. CDR1 and CDR2 (germline): SGHTA, FQGTGA. The CDR3 DNA follows: TGTGCCAGCAGCCTACGTGCAAGCTCCTACAATGAGCAGTTCTTC. Translation gives CASSLRASSYNEQFF.

This chain joins TRBV5-1 and TRBJ1-2; no definite D call. Germline V gene data show CDR1 as SGHRS and CDR2 as YFSETQ. V was shortened by 0 bases and J by 4 bases, with 10 bases between the two germline ends. This CDR3 is 14 amino acids long. This CDR3 reads CASSLVDLSYGYTF. The CDR3 DNA follows: TGCGCCAGCAGCTTGGTTGATCTCAGCTATGGCTACACCTTC.

V and J are TRBV5-4 and TRBJ1-1; no definite D call. V dropped 2 bases and J dropped 1 base, with 3 bases sitting between them. This CDR3 comprises 12 residues. The V gene's germline CDR1 is SGHNT and CDR2 YYREEE (reference sequence). The CDR3 loop is CASSFKNTEAFF. The DNA of the CDR3 is TGTGCCAGCAGCTTCAAGAACACTGAAGCTTTCTTT.

The table lists this clone with a count of one. The rearrangement joins TRBV5-1 to TRBJ2-5; 8 bases line up with TRBD1. The germline CDR1 and CDR2 sequences are SGHRS and YFSETQ. The length of the CDR3 is 14 residues. V trimming: 4 bases; J trimming: 2 bases; junction bases outside the gene matches: 4. CDR3 in amino acids: CASSIGQGQETQYF. CDR3 DNA: TGCGCCAGCAGCATAGGACAGGGACAAGAGACCCAGTACTTC.

This clone was detected a few times. The genes are TRBV7-9 and TRBJ2-1, with 10 nucleotides matching TRBD1. The CDR3 has 16 residues. V trimming: 0 bases; J trimming: 4 bases; junction bases outside the gene matches: 3. Germline V gene lookup returns CDR1 SEHNR and CDR2 FQNEAQ (reference sequence). In DNA, the CDR3 is TGTGCCAGCAGCTTAGCGTGGACAGGGGGGTACAATGAGCAGTTCTTC. Translating gives CASSLAWTGGYNEQFF. Supplemented by reference TRBV7-9 and TRBJ2-1, the full variable domain reads DTGVSQNPRHKITKRGQNVTFRCDPISEHNRLYWYRQTLGQGPEFLTYFQNEAQLEKSRLLSDRFSAERPKGSFSTLEIQRTEQGDSAMYLCASSLAWTGGYNEQFFGPGTRLTVL.

The V call is TRBV5-4, the J call TRBJ2-7; 8 nucleotides line up with TRBD1. CDR3 length: 14 amino acids. From germline, CDR1 is SGHNT and CDR2 YYREEE (reference sequence). V lost 5 bases and J lost 0; bases outside the gene matches: 4. Written as DNA, the CDR3 is TGTGCCAGCAGGCCGGACAGGGCCTCCTACGAGCAGTACTTC. It specifies CASRPDRASYEQYF.

This clone was seen only once. J is TRBJ2-3 and V is TRBV29-1, with 13 bases that match TRBD2. The V segment lost 5 bases and the J segment 4 bases; nucleotides outside the gene matches: 3. This CDR3 comprises 14 residues. In germline, CDR1 is SQVTM, CDR2 ANQGSEA. The CDR3: CSVRLAGGPDTQYF. The CDR3 region has the DNA TGCAGCGTTAGACTAGCGGGGGGCCCAGATACGCAGTATTTT.

This clone was counted between two and nine times. The chain uses TRBV2 and TRBJ1-6; D not certain. The CDR3 loop spans 15 amino acids. From germline, CDR1 is SNHLY and CDR2 FYNNEI. Trimming left V 4 bases short and J 0 bases short, with 7 bases between. The CDR3 bases are TGTGCCAGCAGTGGCGAGGCCTCCTATAATTCACCCCTCCACTTT. Protein: CASSGEASYNSPLHF.

CDR3 bases: TGTGCCAGCTCACCAAAGGGTGGGACTAGCGGTTTTGGGAATGAGCAGTTCTTC. Translated: CASSPKGGTSGFGNEQFF. The chain recombines TRBV18 with TRBJ2-1, with 11 bases aligning to TRBD2. This CDR3 spans 18 amino acids. Germline trimming cut 2 bases from V and 7 bases from J; bases unmatched to any gene: 13. Germline V gene sequence: CDR1 KGHSH, CDR2 LQKENI.